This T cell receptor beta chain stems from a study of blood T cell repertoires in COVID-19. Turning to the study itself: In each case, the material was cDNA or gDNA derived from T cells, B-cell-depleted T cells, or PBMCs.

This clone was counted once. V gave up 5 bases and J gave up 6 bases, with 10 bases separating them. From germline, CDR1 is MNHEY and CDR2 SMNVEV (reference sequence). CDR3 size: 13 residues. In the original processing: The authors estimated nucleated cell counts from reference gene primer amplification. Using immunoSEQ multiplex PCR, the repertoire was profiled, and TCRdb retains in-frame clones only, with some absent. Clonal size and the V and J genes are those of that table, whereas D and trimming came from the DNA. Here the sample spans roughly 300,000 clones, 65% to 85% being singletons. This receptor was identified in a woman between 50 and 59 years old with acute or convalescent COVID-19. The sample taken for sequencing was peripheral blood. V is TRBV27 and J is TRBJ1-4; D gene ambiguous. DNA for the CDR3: TGTGCCAGCAGTCGTTCCGGAGATGAAAAACTGTTTTTT. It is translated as CASSRSGDEKLFF.